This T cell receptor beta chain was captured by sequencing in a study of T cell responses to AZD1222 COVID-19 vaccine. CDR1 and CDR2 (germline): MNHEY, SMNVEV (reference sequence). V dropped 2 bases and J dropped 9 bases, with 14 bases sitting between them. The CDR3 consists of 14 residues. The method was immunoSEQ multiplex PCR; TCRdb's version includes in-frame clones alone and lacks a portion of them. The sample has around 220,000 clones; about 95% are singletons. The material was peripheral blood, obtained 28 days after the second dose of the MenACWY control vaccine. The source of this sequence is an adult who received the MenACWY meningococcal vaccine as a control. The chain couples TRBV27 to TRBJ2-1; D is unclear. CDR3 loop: CASSLGPAPIEQFF. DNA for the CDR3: TGTGCCAGCAGTTTAGGGCCCGCCCCGATTGAGCAGTTCTTC.